Sequencing of this TCR beta chain was carried out in a study of T cell responses to AZD1222 COVID-19 vaccine. Study observations and caveats: Spike-wide vaccine-associated CD4 TCRs dominated at 160-218 and 743-854. White British donors predominated, females outnumbered males, and clonal diversity was possibly underestimated. Spike-specific TCRs gained breadth and depth after people received two AZD1222 doses.

Some clones are missing from TCRdb's copy, which holds only in-frame ones; the method was immunoSEQ multiplex PCR. The sample carries 140,000 to 150,000 clones, 90% to 95% recorded once. Whether given at about 4 or about 12 weeks, second doses were pooled. With respect to this clone: The antigen is not known.

Looked up from germline, CDR1 is LNHDA and CDR2 is SQIVND (reference sequence). The CDR3 totals 13 residues. V lost 7 bases, J lost 7 bases, and 7 bases stayed unmatched. The sample consisted of peripheral blood, taken 28 days after the second AZD1222 dose. J is TRBJ1-1 and V is TRBV19; 9 bases match TRBD1. This sequence originates from an adult who received the AZD1222 COVID-19 vaccine. The CDR3 bases are TGTGCCAGTATGATTGGGACAGGGCTTGAAGCTTTCTTT. Translation gives CASMIGTGLEAFF.